These 2 T cell receptor beta chains were all obtained from the same sample, sequenced in a study of tumor-infiltrating lymphocytes in primary liver carcinoma. TCR beta cDNA came from roughly 0.45 ug total RNA, primed with a constant-region primer. Researchers made the TCR beta libraries by running three nested multiplex PCR rounds with slightly modified ARM-PCR. The first two PCR rounds, around 10 cycles each, used TRBV1-TRBV30 forward primers and a C-beta reverse primer. TCRdb passed the multiplex PCR reads through MiXCR, listing each CDR3 protein once. The table records about 200,000 distinct CDR3 sequences, around four fifths of them present only once. RNA and DNA were co-extracted from 20-30 mg of unsorted bulk tissue. Sequenced material: tumor tissue from primary liver carcinoma. The receptors originated from a man in his forties with primary liver carcinoma and hepatitis B virus infection.

On this clonotype itself: One end of the junction fails to match germline, which may point to a read error. The chain combines TRBV5-4 with TRBJ2-5; 7 bases map to TRBD2. CDR1 is SGHNT, CDR2 YYREEE, per germline (reference sequence). The CDR3 runs to 14 residues. CDR3 sequence reads: CTSSDEGGLETQCF. The CDR3 DNA reads TGTACCAGCAGCGACGAGGGAGGGTTGGAGACCCAGTGCTTC.

This clonotype occurred once. One junction end disagrees with the germline gene, perhaps due to a read error. This chain connects TRBV11-2 to TRBJ2-1, with TRBD2 matching 11 bases. CDR3 length: 16 amino acids. CDR1 is SGHAT and CDR2 is FQNNGV in the germline V gene. The CDR3 bases are TGTGCCAGTAGCTACCCCGGGACTAGCGGTAGCAAAGAGCGGTTCTTC. Amino acid sequence: CASSYPGTSGSKERFF.